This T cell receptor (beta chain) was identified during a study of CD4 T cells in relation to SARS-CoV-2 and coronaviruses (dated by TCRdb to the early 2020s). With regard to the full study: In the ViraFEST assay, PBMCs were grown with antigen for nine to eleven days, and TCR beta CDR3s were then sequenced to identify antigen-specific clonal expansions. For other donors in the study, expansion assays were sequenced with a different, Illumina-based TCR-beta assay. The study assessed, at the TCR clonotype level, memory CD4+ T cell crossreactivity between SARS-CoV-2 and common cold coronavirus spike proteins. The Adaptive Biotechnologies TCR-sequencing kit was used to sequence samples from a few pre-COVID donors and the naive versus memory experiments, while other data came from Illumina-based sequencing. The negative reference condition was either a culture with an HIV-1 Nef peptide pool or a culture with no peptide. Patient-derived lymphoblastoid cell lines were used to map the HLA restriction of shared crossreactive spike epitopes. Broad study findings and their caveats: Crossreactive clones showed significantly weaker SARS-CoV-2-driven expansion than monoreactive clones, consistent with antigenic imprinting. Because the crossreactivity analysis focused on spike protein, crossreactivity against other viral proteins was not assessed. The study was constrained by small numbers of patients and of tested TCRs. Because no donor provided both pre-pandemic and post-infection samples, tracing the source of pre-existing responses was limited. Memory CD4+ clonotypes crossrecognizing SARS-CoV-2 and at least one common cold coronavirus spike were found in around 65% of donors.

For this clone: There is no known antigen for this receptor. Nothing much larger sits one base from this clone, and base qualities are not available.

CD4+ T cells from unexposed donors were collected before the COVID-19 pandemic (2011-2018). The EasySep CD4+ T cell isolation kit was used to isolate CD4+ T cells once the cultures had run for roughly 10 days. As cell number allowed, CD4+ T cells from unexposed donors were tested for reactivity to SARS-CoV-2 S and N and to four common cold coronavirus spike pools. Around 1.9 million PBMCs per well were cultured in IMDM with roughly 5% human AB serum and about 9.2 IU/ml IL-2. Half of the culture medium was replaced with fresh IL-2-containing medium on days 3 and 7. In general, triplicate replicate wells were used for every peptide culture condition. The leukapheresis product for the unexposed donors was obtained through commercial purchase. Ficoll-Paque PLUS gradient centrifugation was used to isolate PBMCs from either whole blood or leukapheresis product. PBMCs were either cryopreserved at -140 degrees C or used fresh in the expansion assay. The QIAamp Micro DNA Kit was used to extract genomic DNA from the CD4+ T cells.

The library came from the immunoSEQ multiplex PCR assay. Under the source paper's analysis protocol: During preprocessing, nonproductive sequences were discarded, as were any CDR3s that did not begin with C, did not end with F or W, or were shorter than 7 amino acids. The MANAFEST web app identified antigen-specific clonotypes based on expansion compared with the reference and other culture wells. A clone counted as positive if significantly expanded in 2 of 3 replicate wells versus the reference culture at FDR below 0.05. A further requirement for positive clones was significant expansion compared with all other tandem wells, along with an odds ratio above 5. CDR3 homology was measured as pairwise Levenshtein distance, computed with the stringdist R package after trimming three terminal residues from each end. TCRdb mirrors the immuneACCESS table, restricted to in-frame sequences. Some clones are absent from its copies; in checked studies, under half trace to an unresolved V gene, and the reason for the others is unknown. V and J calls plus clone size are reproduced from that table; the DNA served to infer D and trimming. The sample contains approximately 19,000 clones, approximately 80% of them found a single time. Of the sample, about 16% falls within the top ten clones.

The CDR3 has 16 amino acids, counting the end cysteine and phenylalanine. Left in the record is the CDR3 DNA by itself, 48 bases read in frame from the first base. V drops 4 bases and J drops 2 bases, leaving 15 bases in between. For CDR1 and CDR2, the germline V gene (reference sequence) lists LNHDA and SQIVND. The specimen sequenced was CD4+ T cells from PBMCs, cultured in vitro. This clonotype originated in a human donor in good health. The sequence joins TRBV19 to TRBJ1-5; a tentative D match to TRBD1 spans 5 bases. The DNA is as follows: TGTGCCAGTAGTAGGGAGGGGTTGTACGGCAATCAGCCCCAGCATTTT. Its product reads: CASSREGLYGNQPQHF. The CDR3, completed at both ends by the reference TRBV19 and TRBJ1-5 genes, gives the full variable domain DGGITQSPKYLFRKEGQNVTLSCEQNLNHDAMYWYRQDPGQGLRLIYYSQIVNDFQKGDIAEGYSVSREKKESFPLTVTSAQKNPTAFYLCASSREGLYGNQPQHFGDGTRLSIL.